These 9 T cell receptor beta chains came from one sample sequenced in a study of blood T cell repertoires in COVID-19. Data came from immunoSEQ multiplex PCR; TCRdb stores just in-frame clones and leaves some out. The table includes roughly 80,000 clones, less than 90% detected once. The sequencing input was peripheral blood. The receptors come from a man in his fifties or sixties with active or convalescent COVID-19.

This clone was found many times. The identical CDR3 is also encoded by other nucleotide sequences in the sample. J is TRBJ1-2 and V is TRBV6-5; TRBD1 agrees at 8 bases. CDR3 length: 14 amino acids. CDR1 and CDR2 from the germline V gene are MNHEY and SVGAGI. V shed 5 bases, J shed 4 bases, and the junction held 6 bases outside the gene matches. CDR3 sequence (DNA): TGTGCCAGCAGTACAGGGGGAAGACTCTATGGCTACACCTTC. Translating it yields CASSTGGRLYGYTF.

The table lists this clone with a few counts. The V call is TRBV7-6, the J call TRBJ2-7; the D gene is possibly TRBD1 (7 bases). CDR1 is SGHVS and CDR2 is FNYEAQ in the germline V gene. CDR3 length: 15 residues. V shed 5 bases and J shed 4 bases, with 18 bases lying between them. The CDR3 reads CASSRGTEYSYEQYF. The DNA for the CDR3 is TGTGCCAGCAGCCGGGGGACAGAGTATTCTTACGAGCAGTACTTC.

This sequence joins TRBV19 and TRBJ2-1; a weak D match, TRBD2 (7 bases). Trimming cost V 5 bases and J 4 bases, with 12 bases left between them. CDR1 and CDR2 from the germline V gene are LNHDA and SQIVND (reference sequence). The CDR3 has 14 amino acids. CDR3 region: CASSRGAYYNEQFF. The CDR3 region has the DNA TGTGCCAGTAGTCGGGGGGCGTATTACAATGAGCAGTTCTTC.

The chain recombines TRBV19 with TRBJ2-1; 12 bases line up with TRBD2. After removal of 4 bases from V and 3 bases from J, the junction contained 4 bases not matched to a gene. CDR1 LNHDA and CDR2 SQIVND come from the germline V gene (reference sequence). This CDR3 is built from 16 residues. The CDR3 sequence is CASSRLAGELYNEQFF. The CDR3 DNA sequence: TGTGCCAGTAGTAGACTAGCGGGGGAACTCTACAATGAGCAGTTCTTC.

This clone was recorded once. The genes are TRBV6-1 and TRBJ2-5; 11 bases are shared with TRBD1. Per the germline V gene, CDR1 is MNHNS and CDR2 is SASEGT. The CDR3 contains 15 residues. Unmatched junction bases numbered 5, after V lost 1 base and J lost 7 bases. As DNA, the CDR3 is TGTGCCAGCAGTGAAGATCTAGGGACAGGGGGGACCCAGTACTTC. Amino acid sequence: CASSEDLGTGGTQYF.

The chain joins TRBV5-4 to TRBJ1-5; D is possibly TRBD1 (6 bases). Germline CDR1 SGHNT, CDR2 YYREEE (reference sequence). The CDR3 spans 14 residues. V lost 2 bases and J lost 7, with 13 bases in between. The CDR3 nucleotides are TGTGCCAGCAGCTTATGGGGGCGCGGGCAGCCCCAGCATTTT. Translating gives CASSLWGRGQPQHF.

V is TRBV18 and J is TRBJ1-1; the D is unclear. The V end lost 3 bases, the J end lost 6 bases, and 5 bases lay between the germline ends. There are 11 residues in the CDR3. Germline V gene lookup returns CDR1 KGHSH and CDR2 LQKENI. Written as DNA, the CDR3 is TGTGCCAGCTCACCGGGAGCTGAAGCTTTCTTT. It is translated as CASSPGAEAFF.

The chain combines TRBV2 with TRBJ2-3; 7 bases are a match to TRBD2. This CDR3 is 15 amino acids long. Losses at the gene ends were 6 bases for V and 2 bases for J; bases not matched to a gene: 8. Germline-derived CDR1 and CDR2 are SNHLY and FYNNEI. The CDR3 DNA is TGTGCCAGCAGCCGGCGGGAGCGGTACACAGATACGCAGTATTTT. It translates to CASSRRERYTDTQYF.

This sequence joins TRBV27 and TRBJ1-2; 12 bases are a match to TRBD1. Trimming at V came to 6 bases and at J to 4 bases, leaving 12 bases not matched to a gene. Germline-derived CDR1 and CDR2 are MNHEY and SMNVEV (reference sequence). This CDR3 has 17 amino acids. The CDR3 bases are TGTGCCAGCAGCAGCCGTTGGGACAGGGGGCGCTTCTATGGCTACACCTTC. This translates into CASSSRWDRGRFYGYTF.